This T cell receptor beta chain is from a study of patients and donors after allogeneic stem cell transplantation. One entry per CDR3 protein, called by TCRdb with MiXCR from the RT-PCR reads. The sample has 84,000 or so distinct CDR3 sequences, 45% to 50% seen once; the top ten hold 61%. Trimming took 5 bases from V and 1 from J, leaving 11 bases between them. The germline gives CDR1 DFQATT, CDR2 SNEGSKA (reference sequence). This CDR3 has 13 residues. The rearrangement joins TRBV20-1 to TRBJ1-1; D ambiguous. The TCR was taken from a human donor who was either an allogeneic HSCT recipient or a stem cell or donor lymphocyte infusion donor (not recorded which). It is not recorded whose cells these are; they may come from a transplant donor. The sequencing input was blood, either unsorted or a sorted T cell fraction (not recorded which). The CDR3 sequence is CSAPDSKNTEAFF. The CDR3, as DNA: TGCAGTGCTCCCGATAGTAAGAACACTGAAGCTTTCTTT.